A single sample is the source of the 19 T cell receptor beta chains below, sequenced in a study of blood T cell repertoires in COVID-19 (dated by TCRdb to the early 2020s). The method behind the library was the immunoSEQ multiplex PCR assay. Sourced from immuneACCESS, this table was stored by TCRdb with only in-frame sequences that have V and J called. A share of the clones is absent; for the studies checked, an unresolved V gene accounts for under half, and the remainder has no known explanation. The sample contains 200,000 to 250,000 clones, around 86% of them found a single time. The top ten hold over 3% of the sample. Sequenced sample: peripheral blood. The source of these receptors is a woman under 40 who had recovered from COVID-19.

The chain carries TRBV2 and TRBJ2-4; the D gene is possibly TRBD1 (5 bases). This CDR3 has 15 residues. CDR1 SNHLY and CDR2 FYNNEI come from the germline V gene. Trimming shortened V by 2 bases and J by 4 bases, and 12 bases separated the two germline ends. CDR3 nucleotides: TGTGCCAGCAGTGAACTCCGAGACAGAAAAAACATTCAGTACTTC. As protein: CASSELRDRKNIQYF.

This chain connects TRBV5-6 to TRBJ1-5, with D perhaps TRBD1 (6 bases). Germline assignment: CDR1 SGHDT and CDR2 YYEEEE. The CDR3 is made up of 17 amino acids. The germline V and J ends were trimmed by 1 base and 2 bases, with 16 bases remaining between them. Here the CDR3 reads CASSLRLAGVGNQPQHF. CDR3 bases: TGTGCCAGCAGCTTGCGGTTAGCAGGGGTGGGCAATCAGCCCCAGCATTTT.

This clone was found once. V and J are TRBV14 and TRBJ2-3; TRBD1 might be the D (5 bases). Trimming pared 1 base from V and 2 bases from J, leaving 19 bases between. The germline V gene has CDR1 SGHDN and CDR2 FVKESK. This CDR3 comprises 18 residues. For the CDR3, the DNA is TGTGCCAGCAGCCAAGCCCCAGGGTTAGCCATCAACACAGATACGCAGTATTTT. It translates to CASSQAPGLAINTDTQYF.

The J gene is TRBJ2-7, the V gene TRBV6-5, with a tentative D call TRBD2 (5 bases). CDR3 length: 12 residues. Germline V CDR1 and CDR2: MNHEY, SVGAGI. V was trimmed by 4 bases and J by 7 bases, leaving 11 bases between them. CDR3 region: CASSSGVGEQYF. The CDR3 nucleotides are TGTGCCAGCAGTTCCGGGGTGGGGGAGCAGTACTTC.

The chain uses TRBV7-9 and TRBJ2-1; 7 bases agree with TRBD2. Germline V lookup: CDR1 SEHNR, CDR2 FQNEAQ (reference sequence). This CDR3 contains 17 residues. Germline trimming cut 1 base from V and 4 bases from J; bases unmatched to any gene: 10. The CDR3 protein is CASSLGLASGVYNEQFF. Here the CDR3 DNA reads TGTGCCAGCAGCTTAGGTCTTGCTAGCGGAGTTTACAATGAGCAGTTCTTC.

As concerns this clone: The same CDR3 is also encoded by other DNA sequences in this sample. V is TRBV29-1 and J is TRBJ1-2; D might be TRBD1 (6 bases). Trimming shortened V by 3 bases and J by 4 bases, and 6 bases separated the two germline ends. The length of the CDR3 is 11 residues. Per the germline V gene, CDR1 is SQVTM and CDR2 is ANQGSEA. The CDR3 reads CSVDRGYGYTF. CDR3 sequence (DNA): TGCAGCGTTGACAGGGGCTATGGCTACACCTTC. Supplemented by reference TRBV29-1 and TRBJ1-2, the full variable domain reads SAVISQKPSRDICQRGTSLTIQCQVDSQVTMMFWYRQQPGQSLTLIATANQGSEATYESGFVIDKFPISRPNLTFSTLTVSNMSPEDSSIYLCSVDRGYGYTFGSGTRLTVV.

CDR3 nucleotides: TGTGCCAGCAGATGGGACAGTCTTGCACCCCTCCACTTT. Translated, it gives CASRWDSLAPLHF. V and J are TRBV6-5 and TRBJ1-6; 7 nucleotides agree with TRBD1. J gave up 11 bases and V 6 bases, and 7 bases lay outside the gene matches. Germline V lookup: CDR1 MNHEY, CDR2 SVGAGI. This CDR3 comprises 13 residues.

The rearrangement joins TRBV6-5 to TRBJ2-5; unclear D gene. Germline assignment: CDR1 MNHEY and CDR2 SVGAGI. The V gene lost 0 bases and the J gene lost 1 base, with 6 bases spanning the gap. CDR3 length equals 14 residues. The CDR3 DNA follows: TGTGCCAGCAGTTACTCTGGCTCCCAAGAGACCCAGTACTTC. Translating gives CASSYSGSQETQYF.

The V gene is TRBV13, the J gene TRBJ2-4; 7 bases are a match to TRBD2. The germline V gene has CDR1 PRHDT and CDR2 FYEKMQ (reference sequence). Trimming cost V 1 base and J 4 bases; bases outside gene matches: 10. The CDR3 sequence is 17 residues long. CDR3 residues: CASSLVGAGEVKNIQYF. CDR3 sequence (DNA): TGTGCCAGCAGCTTAGTAGGGGCGGGGGAAGTGAAAAACATTCAGTACTTC.

V is TRBV15 and J is TRBJ2-1, with a possible D match to TRBD1 (5 bases). Trimming pared 3 bases from V and 5 bases from J, leaving 17 bases between. In germline, CDR1 is LNHNV, CDR2 YYDKDF (reference sequence). The CDR3 is 16 amino acids. This CDR3 reads CATSRTARGKNNEQFF. The CDR3 region has the DNA TGTGCCACCAGCAGGACCGCTAGGGGAAAAAACAATGAGCAGTTCTTC.

V and J are TRBV7-2 and TRBJ2-3, with 9 bases aligning to TRBD2. The V segment lost 4 bases and the J segment 2 bases; nucleotides outside the gene matches: 13. The CDR3 has 18 amino acids. CDR1 SGHTA and CDR2 FQGNSA come from the germline V gene. The CDR3 DNA reads as TGTGCCAGCAGCTCCCGTTTGAGCGGGGGGATAAACACAGATACGCAGTATTTT. The encoded protein is CASSSRLSGGINTDTQYF.

The gene calls are TRBV19 and TRBJ1-5; 8 bases align to TRBD1. The V segment lost 8 bases and the J segment 0 bases; nucleotides outside the gene matches: 6. The germline CDR1 and CDR2 sequences are LNHDA and SQIVND (reference sequence). The CDR3 length is 15 residues. The CDR3 loop reads CASLQGDYSNQPQHF. The CDR3 DNA sequence: TGTGCCAGTCTACAGGGGGACTATAGCAATCAGCCCCAGCATTTT.

This chain joins TRBV5-1 and TRBJ1-5; 9 bases map to TRBD1. From germline, CDR1 is SGHRS and CDR2 YFSETQ. J gave up 0 bases and V 4 bases, and 5 bases lay outside the gene matches. The CDR3 length is 16 residues. CDR3 nucleotides: TGCGCCAGCAGCCTGGGACAGGGAGGTAGCAATCAGCCCCAGCATTTT. Translated, it gives CASSLGQGGSNQPQHF. The entire variable domain, with the rest obtained from reference TRBV5-1 and TRBJ1-5, is as follows: KAGVTQTPRYLIKTRGQQVTLSCSPISGHRSVSWYQQTPGQGLQFLFEYFSETQRNKGNFPGRFSGRQFSNSRSEMNVSTLELGDSALYLCASSLGQGGSNQPQHFGDGTRLSIL.

This clone was found once. A read error may be the cause here, since a much bigger clone is one base away. The V gene is TRBV2, the J gene TRBJ1-5, with 7 bases identical to TRBD1. This CDR3 contains 12 residues. Germline V CDR1 and CDR2: SNHLY, FYNNEI. The V segment lost 6 bases and the J segment 4 bases; nucleotides outside the gene matches: 0. CDR3 nucleotide sequence: TGTGCCAGCAGACAGGGGAATCAGCCCCAGCATTTT. This sequence encodes CASRQGNQPQHF.

The chain couples TRBV7-6 to TRBJ1-2; D is possibly TRBD1 (5 bases). V was shortened by 5 bases and J by 8 bases, with 18 bases between the two germline ends. The V gene's germline CDR1 is SGHVS and CDR2 FNYEAQ. The CDR3 loop spans 14 amino acids. The CDR3 DNA reads TGTGCCAGCAGCCCCGTGGGGGGAACGTCAGGCTACACCTTC. Its translation: CASSPVGGTSGYTF. Variable domain in full (rest from reference TRBV7-6 and TRBJ1-2): GAGVSQSPRYKVTKRGQDVALRCDPISGHVSLYWYRQALGQGPEFLTYFNYEAQQDKSGLPNDRFSAERPEGSISTLTIQRTEQRDSAMYRCASSPVGGTSGYTFGSGTRLTVV.

J is TRBJ2-1 and V is TRBV5-8; TRBD2 agrees at 10 bases. Losses at the gene ends were 0 bases for V and 6 bases for J; bases not matched to a gene: 12. CDR1 is SGHTS and CDR2 is YDEGEE in the germline V gene. The CDR3 sequence is 18 residues long. The CDR3 protein is CASSLGLQRGGSVNEQFF. The CDR3 nucleotides are TGTGCCAGCAGCTTGGGGCTTCAGCGGGGGGGATCGGTCAATGAGCAGTTCTTC.

The CDR3 sequence: CSAMDRPYEQYF. The CDR3 bases are TGCAGCGCAATGGACAGACCCTACGAGCAGTACTTC. The chain employs TRBV29-1 and TRBJ2-7; D might be TRBD1 (6 bases). Trimming removed 7 bases from V and 2 bases from J, with 12 bases in between. The CDR3 contains 12 residues. CDR1 is SQVTM, CDR2 ANQGSEA, per germline.

V gene TRBV5-4 combines with J gene TRBJ2-3; possible D gene TRBD2, 5 bases. V was cut by 0 bases and J by 1 base, with 9 bases left in between. The CDR3 covers 15 residues. Germline V lookup: CDR1 SGHNT, CDR2 YYREEE (reference sequence). The CDR3 nucleotides read TGTGCCAGCAGCTTGGCCGGGGTCGGCACAGATACGCAGTATTTT. Its protein is CASSLAGVGTDTQYF.

The rearrangement joins TRBV5-1 to TRBJ2-1; 8 positions agree with TRBD1. Trimming removed 7 bases from V and 2 bases from J; junction bases left unmatched: 2. CDR3 length: 13 residues. In germline, CDR1 is SGHRS, CDR2 YFSETQ. CDR3 in amino acids: CASPGQAYNEQFF. The CDR3 DNA reads as TGCGCCAGCCCGGGACAGGCCTACAATGAGCAGTTCTTC.